This T cell receptor (beta chain) was observed in a study of cytomegalovirus exposure and HLA in healthy donors. Findings and caveats of the study: A later analysis reportedly found that, within productive TCRs, an Asian-associated ancestry cluster had fewer N-insertions than the mean observed across the approximately 700 donors. CMV serostatus alone was available as immune exposure information.

Of note for this clone: The antigen is not known.

This CDR3 contains 18 residues. J was trimmed by 4 bases and V by 7 bases; bases with no gene match: 24. Germline CDR1 and CDR2: GTSNPN and SVGIG (reference sequence). The PCR had 60 Vbeta and 13 Jbeta primers. Data came from immunoSEQ multiplex PCR; TCRdb stores just in-frame clones and leaves some out. The table lists 45,000 to 55,000 clones. This chain connects TRBV30 to TRBJ1-1; 7 positions agree with TRBD1. The specimen was PBMCs. The receptor was derived from a woman between 45 and 65 years old in good health and CMV-seropositive. The CDR3 spells CASTKDISWGRGSTEAFF. The CDR3 nucleotides read TGTGCCTCCACCAAAGACATTAGTTGGGGCAGGGGGTCCACTGAAGCTTTCTTT.